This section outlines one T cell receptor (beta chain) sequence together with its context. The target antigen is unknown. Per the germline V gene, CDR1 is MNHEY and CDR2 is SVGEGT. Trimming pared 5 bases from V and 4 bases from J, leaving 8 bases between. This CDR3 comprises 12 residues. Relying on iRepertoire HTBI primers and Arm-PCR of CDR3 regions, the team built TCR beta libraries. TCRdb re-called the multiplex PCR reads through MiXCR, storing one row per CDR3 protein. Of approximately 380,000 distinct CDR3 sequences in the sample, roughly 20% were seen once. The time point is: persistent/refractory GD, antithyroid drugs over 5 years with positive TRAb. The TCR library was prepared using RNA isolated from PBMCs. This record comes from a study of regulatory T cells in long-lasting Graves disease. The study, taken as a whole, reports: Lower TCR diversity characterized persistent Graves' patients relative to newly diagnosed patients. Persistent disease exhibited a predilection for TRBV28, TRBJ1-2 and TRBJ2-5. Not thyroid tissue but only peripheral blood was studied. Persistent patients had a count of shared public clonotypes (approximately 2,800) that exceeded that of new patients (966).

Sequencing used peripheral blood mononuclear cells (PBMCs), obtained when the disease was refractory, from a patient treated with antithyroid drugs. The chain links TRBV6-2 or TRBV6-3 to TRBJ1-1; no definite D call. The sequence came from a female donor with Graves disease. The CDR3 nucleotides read TGTGCCAGCAGTCCTGGACGCACTGAAGCTTTCTTT. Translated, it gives CASSPGRTEAFF.